These 19 T cell receptor beta chains came from one sample sequenced in a study of T cells after yellow fever vaccination (dated by TCRdb to the late 2010s). Libraries came from 5' RACE. TCRdb lists the instrument as Illumina NovaSeq 6000. Starting from the raw public reads, TCRdb applied fastp trimming at Q25, assembled clones with MiXCR and retained in-frame beta chains. One record per CDR3 amino acid sequence lists the most common genes and DNA. The sample contains 200,000 to 250,000 distinct CDR3 sequences, under 3.5% of them found a single time. The ten largest clones take up roughly 3% of the sample. The label giving this sample's treatment or condition can be read as: live attenuated yellow fever vaccine strain. This material consisted of CD4+ T cells sorted from PBMCs, taken 10 days after the yellow fever booster vaccination. The receptor source for this set is a man aged 18 to 29 who received the YFV17D yellow fever vaccine.

This clonotype was observed many times. This chain uses TRBV10-3 with TRBJ1-6; D may be TRBD1 (6 bases). Trimming took off 6 bases at V and 6 bases at J, with 12 bases between the two ends. In germline, CDR1 is ENHRY, CDR2 SYGVKD. The CDR3 totals 14 residues. The CDR3 region is CAIRFGGGNSPLHF. The CDR3 region has the DNA TGTGCCATCAGGTTCGGGGGCGGTAATTCACCCCTCCACTTT.

In its sample, this clonotype was seen a few times. The chain couples TRBV11-3 to TRBJ2-1, with D perhaps TRBD1 (5 bases). The CDR3 is made up of 16 amino acids. Per the germline V gene, CDR1 is SGHNT and CDR2 is YENEEA. V was shortened by 1 base and J by 0 bases, with 10 bases between the two germline ends. The CDR3 protein is CASSLGLDSSYNEQFF. CDR3 coding DNA: TGTGCCAGCAGCTTAGGTCTAGACAGCTCCTACAATGAGCAGTTCTTC. The full variable domain, in which reference TRBV11-3 and TRBJ2-1 provide the parts outside the CDR3, is EAGVVQSPRYKIIEKKQPVAFWCNPISGHNTLYWYLQNLGQGPELLIRYENEEAVDDSQLPKDRFSAERLKGVDSTLKIQPAELGDSAVYLCASSLGLDSSYNEQFFGPGTRLTVL.

The chain carries TRBV18 and TRBJ2-3; unclear D gene. Germline loops: CDR1 KGHSH, CDR2 LQKENI. V was shortened by 0 bases and J by 2 bases, with 9 bases between the two germline ends. The CDR3 sequence is 15 residues long. The CDR3 is CASSPPRSITDTQYF. CDR3 coding DNA: TGTGCCAGCTCACCACCGCGGTCAATCACAGATACGCAGTATTTT. The complete variable domain, with remaining parts taken from reference TRBV18 and TRBJ2-3, reads NAGVMQNPRHLVRRRGQEARLRCSPMKGHSHVYWYRQLPEEGLKFMVYLQKENIIDESGMPKERFSAEFPKEGPSILRIQQVVRGDSAAYFCASSPPRSITDTQYFGPGTRLTVL.

V usage is TRBV20-1 and J usage is TRBJ1-5, with D unclear. CDR1 is DFQATT and CDR2 is SNEGSKA in the germline V gene (reference sequence). Between the trimmed V and J ends, which lost 0 bases and 10 bases, there was a span of 16 bases. This CDR3 spans 14 amino acids. The CDR3 DNA is TGCAGTGCTAGAGATTCGAGGGCGTTTCCACCCCAGCATTTT. It translates to CSARDSRAFPPQHF.

This clonotype was found a few times. This chain connects TRBV7-3 to TRBJ2-7; D possibly matches TRBD1 or TRBD2 (6 bases each). The CDR3 runs to 15 residues. The V end lost 3 bases, the J end lost 2 bases, and 14 bases lay between the germline ends. Germline V gene lookup returns CDR1 SGHTA and CDR2 FQGTGA. The CDR3 region has the DNA TGTGCCAGCAGCTTGCGAGGGGGGCTGACCTACGAGCAGTACGTC. This codes for CASSLRGGLTYEQYV.

The sample holds many counts of this clonotype. The chain carries TRBV28 and TRBJ1-4, with D tentatively TRBD1 (5 bases). Trimming stripped 5 bases from V and 7 bases from J, with 14 bases between. Germline lookup yields CDR1 MDHEN and CDR2 SYDVKM. The CDR3 is 14 amino acids. The CDR3 sequence is CASSQTVGLEKLFF. Written as DNA, the CDR3 is TGTGCCAGCAGTCAGACAGTCGGTCTTGAAAAACTGTTTTTT.

This clonotype showed up just a few times. The rearrangement uses TRBV5-4 and TRBJ2-5; the match to TRBD1 covers 8 bases. The germline V gene encodes CDR1 SGHNT and CDR2 YYREEE (reference sequence). V was clipped by 4 bases and J by 5 bases; unmatched bases: 10. CDR3 size: 15 residues. The CDR3: CASSTPDRAEETQYF. As DNA, the CDR3 is TGTGCCAGCAGCACCCCGGACAGGGCGGAGGAGACCCAGTACTTC.

This clonotype has more than one count but fewer than ten. V and J are TRBV18 and TRBJ1-5; D not certain. This CDR3 contains 15 residues. V lost 3 bases to trimming and J lost 0 bases, with 9 bases between them. The germline CDR1 and CDR2 sequences are KGHSH and LQKENI. The CDR3 reads CASSPPGYSNQPQHF. The CDR3 region has the DNA TGTGCCAGCTCACCTCCGGGCTATAGCAATCAGCCCCAGCATTTT.

This clonotype was recorded many times. The J gene is TRBJ2-1, the V gene TRBV30; 9 bases agree with TRBD2. Unmatched junction bases numbered 3, after V lost 3 bases and J lost 3 bases. The germline gives CDR1 GTSNPN, CDR2 SVGIG (reference sequence). This CDR3 contains 14 residues. The CDR3 region is CAWRKRGVYNEQFF. In DNA form, the CDR3 reads TGTGCCTGGAGGAAGCGGGGGGTCTACAATGAGCAGTTCTTC. Combining the CDR3 with reference TRBV30 and TRBJ2-1 gives the whole variable domain SQTIHQWPATLVQPVGSPLSLECTVEGTSNPNLYWYRQAAGRGLQLLFYSVGIGQISSEVPQNLSASRPQDRQFILSSKKLLLSDSGFYLCAWRKRGVYNEQFFGPGTRLTVL.

In this sample, this clonotype turned up many times. The chain recombines TRBV18 with TRBJ2-5, with a weak D call TRBD1 (6 bases). Germline V gene sequence: CDR1 KGHSH, CDR2 LQKENI. V lost 3 bases to trimming and J lost 2 bases, with 13 bases between them. This CDR3 contains 15 residues. CDR3: CASSPPQGPQETQYF. The CDR3 DNA is TGTGCCAGCTCACCGCCACAGGGTCCGCAAGAGACCCAGTACTTC.

Only a few counts were recorded for this clonotype. The chain combines TRBV5-1 with TRBJ1-1, with 8 bases identical to TRBD1. V trimming: 4 bases; J trimming: 6 bases; junction bases outside the gene matches: 11. Germline-derived CDR1 and CDR2 are SGHRS and YFSETQ. CDR3 length: 15 amino acids. This CDR3 reads CASSLGTGLGAEAFF. DNA of the CDR3: TGCGCCAGCAGCCTGGGGACAGGACTTGGGGCTGAAGCTTTCTTT.

This clonotype was seen at least ten times. The chain uses TRBV20-1 and TRBJ1-2; D unresolved. V lost 2 bases and J 5 bases, leaving 6 bases between the germline ends. Germline lookup yields CDR1 DFQATT and CDR2 SNEGSKA (reference sequence). The CDR3 contains 11 residues. The CDR3 loop reads CSARQLYGYTF. The CDR3 coding sequence is TGCAGTGCTAGACAGCTATATGGCTACACCTTC.

This clonotype was recorded at least ten times. This chain connects TRBV27 to TRBJ2-3; D uncertain. The CDR3 is 15 amino acids. Germline V gene data show CDR1 as MNHEY and CDR2 as SMNVEV (reference sequence). Trimming took off 2 bases at V and 0 bases at J, with 9 bases between the two ends. The CDR3 region is CASSLSPFSTDTQYF. The CDR3 DNA reads TGTGCCAGCAGTTTAAGTCCTTTTAGCACAGATACGCAGTATTTT.

This clonotype was picked up a small number of times. The chain links TRBV5-1 to TRBJ1-2; D is uncertain. This CDR3 contains 13 residues. Germline V CDR1 and CDR2: SGHRS, YFSETQ. Deletions cut 5 bases from V and 6 bases from J, with 14 bases between. DNA of the CDR3: TGCGCCAGCAGAGCCAGGCCAGCAAATGGCTACACCTTC. The encoded protein is CASRARPANGYTF.

This clonotype was seen ten or more times. The chain couples TRBV20-1 to TRBJ2-3; the D is unclear. With 3 bases removed from V and 5 bases from J, the gap between germline ends came to 9 bases. The germline CDR1 and CDR2 sequences are DFQATT and SNEGSKA (reference sequence). The CDR3 runs to 12 residues. CDR3 nucleotides: TGCAGTGCTAGGGTGCCGGGAGATACGCAGTATTTT. This encodes CSARVPGDTQYF.

This clonotype appeared many times. The chain links TRBV4-2 to TRBJ1-6, with a possible D match to TRBD1 (5 bases). The CDR3 has 15 residues. The V gene lost 4 bases and the J gene lost 9 bases, with 16 bases spanning the gap. The germline V gene encodes CDR1 LGHNA and CDR2 YNFKEQ. CDR3 coding DNA: TGTGCCAGCAGCCGAGGGACGGCCGTTACTTCACCCCTCCACTTT. It specifies CASSRGTAVTSPLHF.

This clonotype was seen at least ten times. The chain uses TRBV6-6 and TRBJ2-3; 10 nucleotides align to TRBD2. J gave up 2 bases and V 4 bases, and 6 bases lay outside the gene matches. Germline V gene data show CDR1 as MNHNY and CDR2 as SVGAGI (reference sequence). The CDR3 totals 16 residues. CDR3 residues: CASSSGTSVYTDTQYF. CDR3 nucleotide sequence: TGTGCCAGCAGTTCCGGGACTAGCGTCTACACAGATACGCAGTATTTT.

The V call is TRBV18, the J call TRBJ1-1, with D unclear. The CDR3 spans 18 residues. V shed 3 bases and J shed 6 bases, with 26 bases lying between them. Germline loops: CDR1 KGHSH, CDR2 LQKENI. The CDR3 DNA reads TGTGCCAGCTCACCCTTTGATCTCGGACGGGCCCTTTCCCCTGAAGCTTTCTTT. Protein: CASSPFDLGRALSPEAFF. Complete variable domain (other parts from reference TRBV18 and TRBJ1-1): NAGVMQNPRHLVRRRGQEARLRCSPMKGHSHVYWYRQLPEEGLKFMVYLQKENIIDESGMPKERFSAEFPKEGPSILRIQQVVRGDSAAYFCASSPFDLGRALSPEAFFGQGTRLTVV.

This clonotype was detected ten times or more. The rearrangement uses TRBV7-2 and TRBJ2-7; 9 bases match TRBD2. Looked up from germline, CDR1 is SGHTA and CDR2 is FQGNSA. V was pared by 2 bases and J by 3 bases, with 5 bases of the junction left unmatched. The length of the CDR3 is 15 residues. The CDR3 nucleotides read TGTGCCAGCAGCTTATCACCTAGCGGGGTCTACGAGCAGTACTTC. It specifies CASSLSPSGVYEQYF.